These 9 T cell receptor beta chains share one sample of origin, sequenced in a study of CD8+ T cells in alopecia areata. Extracted from the samples, RNA was reverse transcribed into cDNA to serve as the sequencing template. Profiling relied on immunoSEQ multiplex PCR, and the TCRdb table lists in-frame clones only, not all of them. Here the sample spans about 250,000 clones, 67% being singletons. Here the sequenced sample was CD4+ T cells sorted from blood, taken at week 0. The receptors were sampled from a human donor with alopecia areata.

The rearrangement links TRBV5-6 to TRBJ2-4; TRBD1 matches at 10 bases. The V gene's germline CDR1 is SGHDT and CDR2 YYEEEE. V was clipped by 4 bases and J by 12 bases; unmatched bases: 7. This CDR3 is built from 13 residues. CDR3 amino acids: CASSPAGQGNQYF. The CDR3, as DNA: TGTGCCAGCAGCCCCGCGGGACAGGGGAATCAGTACTTC.

This clone was seen a single time. The V gene is TRBV6-6, the J gene TRBJ1-5; D call uncertain. V was pared by 6 bases and J by 0 bases, with 12 bases between. This CDR3 region has 15 residues. Germline CDR1 reads MNHNY; CDR2 reads SVGAGI (reference sequence). This CDR3 is CASRTGQYSNQPQHF. CDR3 nucleotides: TGTGCCAGCAGAACCGGGCAATATAGCAATCAGCCCCAGCATTTT.

The CDR3 nucleotides are TGCAGCTCCCGGGGGGCAAGCACAGATACGCAGTATTTT. It is translated as CSSRGASTDTQYF. The rearrangement links TRBV29-1 to TRBJ2-3; tentatively, D is TRBD2 (7 bases). V lost 8 bases and J lost 0, with 12 bases in between. The CDR3 covers 13 residues. Germline CDR1 SQVTM, CDR2 ANQGSEA.

This clone was seen just once. The chain is built from TRBV27 and TRBJ2-7; D remains unclear. The V end lost 0 bases, the J end lost 0 bases, and 6 bases lay between the germline ends. The CDR3 has 14 amino acids. Germline V gene lookup returns CDR1 MNHEY and CDR2 SMNVEV (reference sequence). CDR3 region: CASSLSGNSYEQYF. The CDR3 DNA reads as TGTGCCAGCAGTTTATCGGGCAACTCCTACGAGCAGTACTTC.

The chain recombines TRBV6-5 with TRBJ1-2; no definite D call. Trimming took 0 bases from V and 4 from J, leaving 15 bases between them. This CDR3 contains 16 residues. In germline, CDR1 is MNHEY, CDR2 SVGAGI. As DNA, the CDR3 is TGTGCCAGCAGTTACTCCCGGGCAGCCCACGGCTATGGCTACACCTTC. It is translated as CASSYSRAAHGYGYTF.

The table lists this clone with a few counts. The chain carries TRBV30 and TRBJ1-1; no clear D gene. V lost 3 bases to trimming and J lost 1 base, with 3 bases between them. This CDR3 is 11 amino acids long. CDR1 and CDR2 from the germline V gene are GTSNPN and SVGIG (reference sequence). The CDR3 protein is CAWRWNTEAFF. CDR3 bases: TGTGCCTGGAGGTGGAACACTGAAGCTTTCTTT.

This clone was seen a few times. The V gene is TRBV25-1, the J gene TRBJ2-5, with TRBD1 matching 8 bases. There are 15 residues in the CDR3. Trimming at V came to 4 bases and at J to 5 bases, leaving 9 bases not matched to a gene. CDR1 is MGHDK, CDR2 SYGVNS, per germline. In DNA, the CDR3 is TGTGCCAGCAGTGCTGGGACAGGATGGGCTGAGACCCAGTACTTC. Translated: CASSAGTGWAETQYF.

The V and J genes are TRBV9 and TRBJ1-4; possibly TRBD1 for D (6 bases). V was pared by 3 bases and J by 5 bases, with 14 bases between. Germline V gives CDR1 SGDLS, CDR2 YYNGEE. There are 15 residues in the CDR3. This chain's CDR3 is CASSGSGTLNEKLFF. The CDR3 DNA is TGTGCCAGCAGCGGATCCGGGACACTCAATGAAAAACTGTTTTTT.

The chain links TRBV7-9 to TRBJ1-6, with D unclear. With 5 bases removed from V and 3 bases from J, the gap between germline ends came to 17 bases. The CDR3 runs 17 residues. Germline CDR1 and CDR2: SEHNR and FQNEAQ (reference sequence). CDR3 amino acids: CASSLVKQTDYNSPLHF. CDR3 bases: TGTGCCAGCAGCCTAGTTAAACAGACTGACTATAATTCACCCCTCCACTTT.